These 18 T cell receptor beta chains came from one sample sequenced in a study of STAT5B mutations in CD4+ large granular lymphocyte leukemia. The table came from immunoSEQ multiplex PCR; TCRdb's copy has only in-frame clones and leaves some out. The table has about 50,000 clones, 80% to 85% seen once; the top ten hold less than 0.4%. The sample was CD4+ T cells from blood buffy coats. These receptors all come from a human donor in good health.

Only one count was recorded for this clone. This chain uses TRBV5-1 with TRBJ2-1; unclear D gene. The length of the CDR3 is 13 residues. V was shortened by 1 base and J by 4 bases, with 6 bases between the two germline ends. Per the germline V gene, CDR1 is SGHRS and CDR2 is YFSETQ. The CDR3 nucleotides read TGCGCCAGCAGCTTGAAACTGTACAATGAGCAGTTCTTC. Amino acid sequence: CASSLKLYNEQFF.

This clone was counted a few times. The rearrangement uses TRBV28 and TRBJ1-2, with D perhaps matching TRBD1 (5 bases). The V gene's germline CDR1 is MDHEN and CDR2 SYDVKM. Trimming removed 4 bases at V and 5 bases at J, with 17 bases between. The CDR3 spans 15 residues. The DNA of the CDR3 is TGTGCCAGCAGTTCCTCCGGGACCTTAAGATATGGCTACACCTTC. This sequence encodes CASSSSGTLRYGYTF.

V gene TRBV7-9 combines with J gene TRBJ2-1, with D tentatively TRBD1 (5 bases). Trimming took 5 bases from V and 12 from J, leaving 20 bases between them. This CDR3 has 14 residues. From germline, CDR1 is SEHNR and CDR2 FQNEAQ (reference sequence). The CDR3 reads CASSAPAKGQGQFF. The DNA for the CDR3 is TGTGCCAGCAGCGCCCCCGCCAAGGGTCAGGGGCAGTTCTTC.

V is TRBV28 and J is TRBJ1-5; 9 bases map to TRBD1. Germline loops: CDR1 MDHEN, CDR2 SYDVKM. Trimming removed 6 bases from V and 6 bases from J; junction bases left unmatched: 9. The CDR3 has 15 amino acids. The CDR3: CASRTGTGLAQPQHF. In DNA form, the CDR3 reads TGTGCCAGCAGGACCGGGACAGGGTTAGCTCAGCCCCAGCATTTT. Full variable domain (rest looked up from reference TRBV28 and TRBJ1-5): DVKVTQSSRYLVKRTGEKVFLECVQDMDHENMFWYRQDPGLGLRLIYFSYDVKMKEKGDIPEGYSVSREKKERFSLILESASTNQTSMYLCASRTGTGLAQPQHFGDGTRLSIL.

The V call is TRBV4-1, the J call TRBJ2-1; TRBD2 aligns across 10 bases. Germline CDR1 is MGHRA and CDR2 is YSYEKL. This CDR3 is built from 17 residues. With 5 bases clipped from V and 1 base from J, the junction kept 8 bases outside the gene matches. DNA of the CDR3: TGCGCCAGCAGCATCAGCAGCGGGGGGGATTCCTACAATGAGCAGTTCTTC. Translating gives CASSISSGGDSYNEQFF.

The chain couples TRBV28 to TRBJ2-7, with 7 bases fitting TRBD1. Trimming took 4 bases from V and 2 from J; bases not matched to a gene: 11. The CDR3 is made up of 16 amino acids. Germline V lookup: CDR1 MDHEN, CDR2 SYDVKM. CDR3 bases: TGTGCCAGCAGTTCTTCCGGGACAGCAAGACCCTACGAGCAGTACTTC. Translation gives CASSSSGTARPYEQYF. Full variable domain (missing parts from reference TRBV28 and TRBJ2-7): DVKVTQSSRYLVKRTGEKVFLECVQDMDHENMFWYRQDPGLGLRLIYFSYDVKMKEKGDIPEGYSVSREKKERFSLILESASTNQTSMYLCASSSSGTARPYEQYFGPGTRLTVT.

This rearrangement joins TRBV25-1 to TRBJ2-1; tentatively, D is TRBD1 or TRBD2 (5 bases each). Between the trimmed V and J ends, which lost 5 bases and 0 bases, there was a span of 14 bases. This CDR3 contains 16 residues. CDR1 and CDR2 from the germline V gene are MGHDK and SYGVNS. The CDR3 loop reads CASSSNWGSSYNEQFF. CDR3 coding DNA: TGTGCCAGCAGTTCTAATTGGGGGAGCTCCTACAATGAGCAGTTCTTC.

V usage is TRBV19 and J usage is TRBJ1-1, with D possibly being TRBD1 (6 bases). Trimming took off 0 bases at V and 7 bases at J, with 15 bases between the two ends. Germline V gene sequence: CDR1 LNHDA, CDR2 SQIVND (reference sequence). The CDR3 runs to 15 residues. The CDR3 sequence: CASSIDNWGPGEAFF. The CDR3 region has the DNA TGTGCCAGTAGTATAGATAATTGGGGGCCAGGTGAAGCTTTCTTT.

The chain recombines TRBV7-9 with TRBJ2-2; 7 positions agree with TRBD2. The CDR3 sequence is 15 residues long. After removal of 3 bases from V and 5 bases from J, the junction contained 6 bases not matched to a gene. Germline values: CDR1 SEHNR, CDR2 FQNEAQ (reference sequence). CDR3 coding DNA: TGTGCCAGCAGCTTCGGAGGCGGGAGTACCGGGGAGCTGTTTTTT. Its translation is CASSFGGGSTGELFF.

The chain links TRBV14 to TRBJ2-5; D is uncertain. CDR1 is SGHDN and CDR2 is FVKESK in the germline V gene. CDR3 size: 15 residues. The ends were cut back, 4 bases at V and 5 bases at J, with 17 bases in the middle. CDR3 sequence (DNA): TGTGCCAGCAGCCCCCCCCGGGCCCGCCGGGAGACCCAGTACTTC. Protein product: CASSPPRARRETQYF.

V and J are TRBV2 and TRBJ1-2; D unresolved. Trimming removed 2 bases from V and 0 bases from J, with 10 bases in between. The CDR3 consists of 15 residues. Germline V gene lookup returns CDR1 SNHLY and CDR2 FYNNEI. CDR3 in DNA: TGTGCCAGCAGTGAACGGCAGAGCACTAACTATGGCTACACCTTC. Encoded protein: CASSERQSTNYGYTF.

This sequence joins TRBV5-5 and TRBJ2-1; 14 nucleotides line up with TRBD2. Looked up from germline, CDR1 is SGHKS and CDR2 is YYEKEE (reference sequence). The V segment lost 4 bases and the J segment 6 bases; nucleotides outside the gene matches: 6. CDR3 length: 16 amino acids. The CDR3 bases are TGTGCCAGCAGCGGGGGGACTAGCGGGAGTGGCAATGAGCAGTTCTTC. This codes for CASSGGTSGSGNEQFF.

This clone was observed once. J is TRBJ2-5 and V is TRBV5-8, with 12 positions matching TRBD2. Germline V gene sequence: CDR1 SGHTS, CDR2 YDEGEE. CDR3 length equals 16 residues. Trimming cost V 4 bases and J 0 bases; bases outside gene matches: 4. The CDR3 spells CASSLRTSGNQETQYF. Written as DNA, the CDR3 is TGTGCCAGCAGCCTTAGGACTAGCGGGAACCAAGAGACCCAGTACTTC.

The CDR3 DNA follows: TGTGCCAGCAGCCAGCTAACTAGCGGGACTTCGGATACGCAGTATTTT. This translates into CASSQLTSGTSDTQYF. The chain joins TRBV4-2 to TRBJ2-3; TRBD2 matches at 10 bases. Per germline, CDR1 LGHNA and CDR2 YNFKEQ. The CDR3 runs 16 residues. Unmatched junction bases numbered 9, after V lost 3 bases and J lost 6 bases.

The chain couples TRBV12-5 to TRBJ2-5; 7 bases match TRBD1. This CDR3 comprises 14 residues. From germline, CDR1 is LGHNT and CDR2 FRNRAP. After removal of 2 bases from V and 4 bases from J, the junction contained 4 bases not matched to a gene. In nucleotides, the CDR3 is TGTGCTAGTGGTTTGCGGTCAGGGGGAGAGACCCAGTACTTC. Amino acid sequence: CASGLRSGGETQYF.

CDR3 in DNA: TGTGCCAGCAGTGAGCGGGAGACAGATACGCAGTATTTT. It specifies CASSERETDTQYF. The chain employs TRBV6-5 and TRBJ2-3; 8 nucleotides agree with TRBD2. This CDR3 comprises 13 residues. The J segment lost 3 bases and the V segment lost 5 bases, leaving 1 base of the junction unmatched. Germline V CDR1 and CDR2: MNHEY, SVGAGI.

This sequence joins TRBV18 and TRBJ2-3, with a possible D match to TRBD2 (6 bases). The V gene's germline CDR1 is KGHSH and CDR2 LQKENI. This CDR3 region has 18 residues. V dropped 2 bases and J dropped 2 bases, with 20 bases sitting between them. The CDR3 sequence is CASSPAAFGRGVTDTQYF. DNA for the CDR3: TGTGCCAGCTCACCAGCCGCGTTCGGGCGCGGGGTCACAGATACGCAGTATTTT.

This chain uses TRBV2 with TRBJ1-1; D perhaps matches TRBD1 (6 bases). The CDR3 runs 17 residues. Germline values: CDR1 SNHLY, CDR2 FYNNEI. Trimming cost V 2 bases and J 1 base, with 17 bases left between them. The CDR3 nucleotides read TGTGCCAGCAGTGAAAATGAAGGGGGTACTCCGAACACTGAAGCTTTCTTT. Protein product: CASSENEGGTPNTEAFF.